This T cell receptor beta chain was profiled in a study of T cells in Graves' hyperthyroidism and ophthalmopathy. Whole-study results and caveats: Most thyroid-expanded clonotypes above 0.001 were also found in blood. A model built on 13 V-J features separated ophthalmopathy from stable hyperthyroidism.

Regions amplified from RNA transcripts were the TCR beta CDR3 regions. The TCR CDR3 was amplified in a first-round RT-PCR using the HTBI primer set. TCRdb fed the multiplex PCR reads into MiXCR, producing one record per CDR3 protein. The sample lists roughly 500,000 distinct CDR3 sequences; less than 25% were seen once. The germline V gene has CDR1 MGHRA and CDR2 YSYEKL. This CDR3 region has 16 residues. Trimming left V 0 bases short and J 1 base short, with 12 bases between. This clonotype was counted only a few times. The antigen is unknown. The sequence was obtained from a woman aged 30 to 39 with Graves' ophthalmopathy. Sequenced: blood. This chain uses TRBV4-1 with TRBJ1-2; possibly TRBD1 for D (5 bases). The CDR3 reads CASSQEGAGRNYGYTF. The DNA of the CDR3 is TGCGCCAGCAGCCAAGAAGGGGCAGGGCGTAACTATGGCTACACCTTC.